The clone carrying this T cell receptor beta chain was counted a few times. Its antigen is unknown. This sample is drawn from a study of T-cell reconstitution after alpha-beta-depleted transplantation in children. Library preparation (for TCRbeta) was performed with unique molecular identifiers. TCRdb re-called the PCR reads with MiXCR, one entry per CDR3 protein. Found here are 610,000 or so distinct CDR3 sequences, roughly a quarter of them singletons; the top ten hold about a third. The CDR3 is made up of 13 amino acids. Germline V gene sequence: CDR1 SEHNR, CDR2 FQNEAQ (reference sequence). V was pared by 3 bases and J by 5 bases, with 2 bases of the junction left unmatched. General study findings and limits: Where alpha-beta T cells came from about two months after transplant was reportedly several hundred expanded graft clones. For some patients, TCRbeta diversity was high at day 60 because of recipient T cells and thymic progenitors that survived.

The rearrangement joins TRBV7-9 to TRBJ1-2, with TRBD1 matching over 8 bases. The sequence was collected from a boy under two years old with Wiskott-Aldrich syndrome, due to receive a stem cell transplant. Here the sequenced sample was PBMCs, taken before TCRalphabeta/CD19-depleted stem cell transplant. In DNA form, the CDR3 reads TGTGCCAGCAGCTTGCAGGGGGCGTATGGCTACACCTTC. Translation: CASSLQGAYGYTF.